What follows are 22 T cell receptor beta chains derived from one specimen sequenced in a study of CD8+CD57+ T cells in acquired aplastic anemia. Profiling of TCR beta VDJ combinations and CDR3 sequences used genomic DNA as template. One entry per CDR3 protein results from TCRdb running MiXCR on the reads. This repertoire shows roughly 170,000 distinct CDR3 sequences, roughly 50% found once; its top ten account for roughly 13%. It was patients with CD8+CD57+ cell expansion by flow cytometry who were chosen for sequencing. The sequenced sample consisted of sorted CD4+, CD8+, or CD8+CD57+ T cells (not recorded which) from PBMCs. The receptor set was obtained from a human donor with aplastic anemia.

The V gene is TRBV7-3, the J gene TRBJ1-1, with 9 bases lining up with TRBD1. Unmatched junction bases numbered 4, after V lost 1 base and J lost 7 bases. Germline assignment: CDR1 SGHTA and CDR2 FQGTGA. This CDR3 is 14 amino acids long. CDR3 protein: CASSLSRGQGEAFF. The CDR3 DNA sequence: TGTGCCAGCAGCTTAAGTCGGGGACAGGGTGAAGCTTTCTTT.

This clonotype was seen a handful of times. CDR3 region: CASYRWVGETQYF. The CDR3, as DNA: TGTGCCAGCTATAGGTGGGTGGGAGAGACCCAGTACTTC. The V gene is TRBV7-8, the J gene TRBJ2-5; D is uncertain. V was clipped by 8 bases and J by 4 bases, with 14 bases between them. The length of the CDR3 is 13 residues. CDR1 SGHVS and CDR2 FQNEAQ come from the germline V gene.

This clonotype was counted between two and nine times. The V and J genes are TRBV12-5 and TRBJ2-7, with TRBD1 matching over 11 bases. This CDR3 contains 15 residues. V shed 6 bases, J shed 6 bases, and the junction held 10 bases outside the gene matches. Germline CDR1 and CDR2: LGHNT and FRNRAP. CDR3 residues: CASGSPDRGRSEQYF. DNA of the CDR3: TGTGCTAGTGGCTCCCCGGACAGGGGGCGGTCCGAGCAGTACTTC.

CDR3 protein: CASRHRDSLSYEQYF. As DNA, the CDR3 is TGTGCCAGCAGGCACCGGGACAGCCTTTCCTACGAGCAGTACTTC. The V and J genes are TRBV2 and TRBJ2-7; 7 bases align to TRBD1. This CDR3 spans 15 amino acids. V dropped 6 bases and J dropped 1; count of bases not matched to a gene: 9. Germline V gives CDR1 SNHLY, CDR2 FYNNEI.

The chain recombines TRBV7-9 with TRBJ1-5; D gene unclear. Trimming removed 3 bases at V and 9 bases at J, with 9 bases between. The CDR3 extends over 12 amino acids. Germline lookup yields CDR1 SEHNR and CDR2 FQNEAQ (reference sequence). For the CDR3, the DNA is TGTGCCAGCAGCTTGGAGGACGGGCCCCAGCATTTT. This codes for CASSLEDGPQHF.

Ten or more counts support this clonotype. The chain joins TRBV5-1 to TRBJ2-7; D unclear. The CDR3 consists of 12 residues. Germline CDR1 and CDR2: SGHRS and YFSETQ. V shed 0 bases and J shed 5 bases, with 6 bases lying between them. CDR3 residues: CASSLERNEQYF. Here the CDR3 DNA reads TGCGCCAGCAGCTTGGAGCGCAACGAGCAGTACTTC. Based on the CDR3 plus reference TRBV5-1 and TRBJ2-7, the full variable domain is KAGVTQTPRYLIKTRGQQVTLSCSPISGHRSVSWYQQTPGQGLQFLFEYFSETQRNKGNFPGRFSGRQFSNSRSEMNVSTLELGDSALYLCASSLERNEQYFGPGTRLTVT.

Ten or more counts support this clonotype. V usage is TRBV28 and J usage is TRBJ2-7, with TRBD1 identical over 7 bases. The CDR3 consists of 17 residues. Unmatched junction bases numbered 15, after V lost 5 bases and J lost 2 bases. CDR1 is MDHEN, CDR2 SYDVKM, per germline. Written as DNA, the CDR3 is TGTGCCAGCAGTCCAACCAGAACCGGGACAGCAGCCTACGAGCAGTACTTC. Residues: CASSPTRTGTAAYEQYF.

This chain connects TRBV7-4 to TRBJ2-7; weak D call: TRBD2 (6 bases). The CDR3 runs to 12 residues. V gave up 6 bases and J gave up 9 bases, with 15 bases separating them. Germline CDR1 is SGHVT and CDR2 is SQSDAQ. CDR3: CASSFRRDLQYF. DNA for the CDR3: TGTGCCAGCAGTTTCCGGAGGGACCTGCAGTACTTC.

Ten or more counts support this clonotype. CDR3 in DNA: TGTGCCAGCAGCTTGTGGCCTCCAGGCACCGGGGAGCTGTTTTTT. Translation gives CASSLWPPGTGELFF. The genes are TRBV5-5 and TRBJ2-2, with unresolved D. The germline gives CDR1 SGHKS, CDR2 YYEKEE (reference sequence). The CDR3 length is 15 residues. The germline V and J ends were trimmed by 1 base and 4 bases, with 11 bases remaining between them.

V gene TRBV2 combines with J gene TRBJ2-7; maybe TRBD1 (5 bases). CDR3 length: 12 residues. The V and J ends lost 8 bases and 10 bases respectively, with 18 bases between them. The germline V gene has CDR1 SNHLY and CDR2 FYNNEI. The DNA of the CDR3 is TGTGCCAGCTCTCGAGAAAGGGGATCCCAGTACTTC. Its translation: CASSRERGSQYF.

This clonotype occurred many times. An end of the junction does not agree with germline; a read error may underlie this. This rearrangement joins TRBV5-1 to TRBJ2-3; 7 bases align to TRBD2. Germline CDR1 is SGHRS and CDR2 is YFSETQ. The CDR3 is 12 amino acids. The CDR3 region has the DNA TGTGCCAGCAGCTCGGGGGGAGATACGCAGTATTTT. This sequence encodes CASSSGGDTQYF.

This chain connects TRBV2 to TRBJ2-2, with unresolved D. Germline-derived CDR1 and CDR2 are SNHLY and FYNNEI. V shed 2 bases and J shed 8 bases, with 3 bases lying between them. The CDR3 sequence is 11 residues long. The CDR3 region has the DNA TGTGCCAGCAGTGAACCAGGGGAGCTGTTTTTT. Amino acid sequence: CASSEPGELFF.

This clonotype came up many times. The chain couples TRBV20-1 to TRBJ2-7, with 7 bases identical to TRBD2. The CDR3 is 12 residues long. V lost 1 base and J lost 5; bases outside the gene matches: 2. CDR1 is DFQATT and CDR2 is SNEGSKA in the germline V gene (reference sequence). CDR3 sequence: CSARGGGHEQYF. CDR3 DNA: TGCAGTGCTAGAGGCGGGGGACACGAGCAGTACTTC.

V gene TRBV7-9 combines with J gene TRBJ1-1; possibly TRBD1 for D (5 bases). Germline V gene data show CDR1 as SEHNR and CDR2 as FQNEAQ (reference sequence). CDR3 length: 14 amino acids. Trimming removed 5 bases at V and 4 bases at J, with 14 bases between. The CDR3 is CASSPTERVTEAFF. The CDR3 DNA reads TGTGCCAGCAGCCCGACAGAGCGAGTCACTGAAGCTTTCTTT.

The chain recombines TRBV5-6 with TRBJ2-1, with a weak D call TRBD2 (5 bases). V was shortened by 9 bases and J by 0 bases, with 13 bases between the two germline ends. The CDR3 totals 14 residues. Germline CDR1 and CDR2: SGHDT and YYEEEE. CDR3 nucleotides: TGTGCCACGAGCGGTCCGAACTCCTACAATGAGCAGTTCTTC. Translated: CATSGPNSYNEQFF.

This chain connects TRBV2 to TRBJ2-7; 7 positions match TRBD2. The ends lost 1 base at V and 7 bases at J; junction bases unmatched: 10. This CDR3 has 15 residues. CDR1 is SNHLY and CDR2 is FYNNEI in the germline V gene. The CDR3 region is CASSEVGGSGGEQYF. The DNA of the CDR3 is TGTGCCAGCAGTGAAGTCGGGGGGAGCGGCGGGGAGCAGTACTTC.

The chain recombines TRBV4-3 with TRBJ2-7, with TRBD2 matching 7 bases. The germline V gene encodes CDR1 LGHNA and CDR2 YSLEER. V shed 0 bases and J 2 bases; nucleotides not matched to a gene: 4. This CDR3 region has 15 residues. CDR3 coding DNA: TGCGCCAGCAGCCAAGAATACAGCGGGACCTACGAGCAGTACTTC. This gives the protein CASSQEYSGTYEQYF.

The sample holds a few counts of this clonotype. This sequence joins TRBV27 and TRBJ1-2, with a possible D match to TRBD1 (5 bases). CDR3 size: 14 residues. V gave up 5 bases and J gave up 4 bases, with 14 bases separating them. The germline V gene encodes CDR1 MNHEY and CDR2 SMNVEV (reference sequence). The CDR3 region is CASSGSGWGYGYTF. The CDR3 DNA reads as TGTGCCAGCAGTGGGTCAGGGTGGGGCTATGGCTACACCTTC.

The chain joins TRBV11-2 to TRBJ2-7; 11 positions agree with TRBD1. CDR1 and CDR2 from the germline V gene are SGHAT and FQNNGV. The CDR3 runs to 14 residues. Trimming cost V 5 bases and J 4 bases; bases outside gene matches: 4. The CDR3 region is CASSQDRGLYEQYF. CDR3 in DNA: TGTGCCAGCAGCCAGGACAGGGGGCTGTACGAGCAGTACTTC.

V gene TRBV15 combines with J gene TRBJ1-6; D is perhaps TRBD1 (5 bases). Trimming left V 1 base short and J 10 bases short, with 8 bases between. The CDR3 has 13 amino acids. Looked up from germline, CDR1 is LNHNV and CDR2 is YYDKDF (reference sequence). In DNA form, the CDR3 reads TGTGCCACCAGCAGAGGTAGGGGCTCACCCCTCCACTTT. The encoded protein is CATSRGRGSPLHF.

This clonotype has only a few counts. This sequence joins TRBV5-6 and TRBJ2-3, with TRBD2 matching 10 bases. The ends lost 5 bases at V and 4 bases at J; junction bases unmatched: 13. Germline CDR1 and CDR2: SGHDT and YYEEEE. The CDR3 sequence is 17 residues long. The CDR3 loop reads CASSEASGSSGADTQYF. The CDR3 DNA follows: TGTGCCAGCAGTGAGGCTAGCGGGAGTTCAGGGGCAGATACGCAGTATTTT. The full variable domain, with the rest looked up from reference TRBV5-6 and TRBJ2-3, is DAGVTQSPTHLIKTRGQQVTLRCSPKSGHDTVSWYQQALGQGPQFIFQYYEEEERQRGNFPDRFSGHQFPNYSSELNVNALLLGDSALYLCASSEASGSSGADTQYFGPGTRLTVL.

The CDR3 loop is CASSPSGGREQYF. The CDR3 region has the DNA TGTGCCAGCAGTCCAAGCGGGGGGCGGGAGCAGTACTTC. J is TRBJ2-7 and V is TRBV6-4; 9 bases fit TRBD2. The CDR3 has 13 amino acids. The ends lost 5 bases at V and 7 bases at J; junction bases unmatched: 6. CDR1 is MRHNA and CDR2 is SNTAGT in the germline V gene.